This T cell receptor (beta chain) was retrieved from a study of blood T cell repertoires in COVID-19. Assignments of participants to cohorts depended upon their own reported clinical history. In the source study's methods: Estimation of nucleated cell counts was performed using reference gene primer amplification. Clones were sequenced by immunoSEQ multiplex PCR, and TCRdb holds only the in-frame ones, with some missing. The V and J calls and clone size are taken from that table; D and trimming were inferred from the DNA. The sample yields over 200,000 clones, 86% seen once. The CDR3 length is 18 residues. Germline CDR1 is SGHDT and CDR2 is YYEEEE. The ends lost 3 bases at V and 1 base at J; junction bases unmatched: 9.

The sequencing input was PBMCs or T cells enriched from blood (not recorded which). This TCR came from a man aged 18 to 29 who had recovered from COVID-19. The chain joins TRBV5-6 to TRBJ2-6; 8 bases align to TRBD1. The CDR3 loop is CASSSYWQGASGANVLTF. Written as DNA, the CDR3 is TGTGCCAGCAGCTCGTACTGGCAGGGGGCGTCTGGGGCCAACGTCCTGACTTTC.